The 31 T cell receptor beta chains given below trace back to one sample, sequenced in a study of T cell changes during pregnancy in multiple sclerosis. Using immunoSEQ multiplex PCR, the repertoire was profiled, and TCRdb retains in-frame clones only, with some absent. The sample shows about 48,000 clones, 94% of them seen only once. This material consisted of CD4+ T cells from peripheral blood mononuclear cells, taken in the first trimester of pregnancy. The receptors were gathered from a female donor with multiple sclerosis, enrolled in a pregnancy study.

The chain uses TRBV13 and TRBJ2-1; 12 bases match TRBD2. V was pared by 7 bases and J by 2 bases, with 3 bases of the junction left unmatched. This CDR3 contains 15 residues. Germline V gives CDR1 PRHDT, CDR2 FYEKMQ (reference sequence). The DNA of the CDR3 is TGTGCCAGCAATCCTAGCGGGGGGGCCTACAATGAGCAGTTCTTC. Translated: CASNPSGGAYNEQFF. Full variable domain (outside the CDR3, taken from reference TRBV13 and TRBJ2-1): AAGVIQSPRHLIKEKRETATLKCYPIPRHDTVYWYQQGPGQDPQFLISFYEKMQSDKGSIPDRFSAQQFSDYHSELNMSSLELGDSALYFCASNPSGGAYNEQFFGPGTRLTVL.

The gene calls are TRBV4-3 and TRBJ1-6, with D perhaps TRBD1 (5 bases). Trimming stripped 1 base from V and 9 bases from J, with 19 bases between. Germline V gene sequence: CDR1 LGHNA, CDR2 YSLEER. The CDR3 totals 17 residues. The CDR3 coding sequence is TGCGCCAGCAGCCAAGCAGGAACCGCGAGGGGAGGTTCACCCCTCCACTTT. Protein: CASSQAGTARGGSPLHF.

V and J are TRBV2 and TRBJ2-7; D unresolved. CDR3 size: 10 residues. V lost 8 bases and J lost 6, with 8 bases in between. The germline V gene has CDR1 SNHLY and CDR2 FYNNEI. CDR3 coding DNA: TGTGCCAGCGCGTACGGCGAGCAGTACTTC. This codes for CASAYGEQYF.

This chain uses TRBV5-1 with TRBJ2-1, with TRBD1 matching over 9 bases. The CDR3 length is 15 residues. Germline V gene data show CDR1 as SGHRS and CDR2 as YFSETQ. V was pared by 0 bases and J by 5 bases, with 3 bases of the junction left unmatched. The CDR3 DNA sequence: TGCGCCAGCAGCTTGGTGGGACAGGGCCACAATGAGCAGTTCTTC. It codes for CASSLVGQGHNEQFF. The whole variable domain, remainder taken from reference TRBV5-1 and TRBJ2-1, is KAGVTQTPRYLIKTRGQQVTLSCSPISGHRSVSWYQQTPGQGLQFLFEYFSETQRNKGNFPGRFSGRQFSNSRSEMNVSTLELGDSALYLCASSLVGQGHNEQFFGPGTRLTVL.

This clone was detected once. This rearrangement joins TRBV10-1 to TRBJ2-1, with TRBD2 matching 8 bases. Germline V lookup: CDR1 WNHNN, CDR2 SYGVQD (reference sequence). Trimming took 7 bases from V and 3 from J; bases not matched to a gene: 11. CDR3 length equals 16 residues. This chain's CDR3 is CASKSHGGARYNEQFF. In DNA, the CDR3 is TGCGCCAGCAAATCCCACGGGGGGGCACGCTACAATGAGCAGTTCTTC.

The chain links TRBV5-5 to TRBJ1-1; a weak D match, TRBD1 (6 bases). Germline V gene data show CDR1 as SGHKS and CDR2 as YYEKEE (reference sequence). V was trimmed by 4 bases and J by 11 bases, leaving 18 bases between them. CDR3 length: 13 amino acids. CDR3 loop: CASSVGEGQGAFF. The CDR3 bases are TGTGCCAGCAGCGTGGGGGAGGGGCAGGGGGCTTTCTTT.

The V gene is TRBV11-2, the J gene TRBJ2-7; TRBD1 is a possible D gene (5 bases). V shed 4 bases and J shed 3 bases, with 16 bases lying between them. In germline, CDR1 is SGHAT, CDR2 FQNNGV. The CDR3 spans 15 residues. The CDR3 loop reads CASSSLRGSYYEQYF. In nucleotides, the CDR3 is TGTGCCAGCAGCTCCCTTAGGGGCAGTTACTACGAGCAGTACTTC.

V is TRBV7-3 and J is TRBJ2-2; D is possibly TRBD2 (7 bases). V was shortened by 5 bases and J by 1 base, with 14 bases between the two germline ends. Germline V gene data show CDR1 as SGHTA and CDR2 as FQGTGA. The CDR3 is made up of 16 amino acids. The CDR3 DNA sequence: TGTGCCAGCAGCCCAGCGAGGGGGGGGAACACCGGGGAGCTGTTTTTT. This codes for CASSPARGGNTGELFF.

This CDR3 is CAWSVLAGVGSTDTQYF. The CDR3 region has the DNA TGTGCCTGGAGTGTCCTAGCGGGGGTCGGCAGCACAGATACGCAGTATTTT. J is TRBJ2-3 and V is TRBV30, with TRBD2 matching 10 bases. The CDR3 has 17 amino acids. Germline V gives CDR1 GTSNPN, CDR2 SVGIG (reference sequence). Trimming at V came to 0 bases and at J to 0 bases, leaving 6 bases not matched to a gene.

This rearrangement joins TRBV7-9 to TRBJ2-5, with no clear D. CDR1 is SEHNR and CDR2 is FQNEAQ in the germline V gene (reference sequence). V lost 5 bases and J 5 bases, leaving 15 bases between the germline ends. CDR3 length: 14 amino acids. The CDR3 spells CASSPDQSRETQYF. DNA of the CDR3: TGTGCCAGCAGCCCCGATCAGTCGAGGGAGACCCAGTACTTC.

The chain couples TRBV7-2 to TRBJ1-2, with 7 bases identical to TRBD1. Germline lookup yields CDR1 SGHTA and CDR2 FQGNSA. The CDR3 sequence is 15 residues long. V lost 7 bases to trimming and J lost 2 bases; unmatched junction nucleotides: 10. The CDR3 coding sequence is TGTGCCAGCACCCATACCGGGACAGTAAACTATGGCTACACCTTC. It specifies CASTHTGTVNYGYTF. Full variable domain (missing parts from reference TRBV7-2 and TRBJ1-2): GAGVSQSPSNKVTEKGKDVELRCDPISGHTALYWYRQSLGQGLEFLIYFQGNSAPDKSGLPSDRFSAERTGGSVSTLTIQRTQQEDSAVYLCASTHTGTVNYGYTFGSGTRLTVV.

The rearrangement links TRBV11-3 to TRBJ2-3, with 12 nucleotides matching TRBD2. The CDR3 extends over 16 amino acids. Per the germline V gene, CDR1 is SGHNT and CDR2 is YENEEA. V shed 2 bases and J 3 bases; nucleotides not matched to a gene: 3. CDR3 loop: CASSLSSGGATDTQYF. CDR3 nucleotide sequence: TGTGCCAGCAGCTTATCTAGCGGGGGGGCGACAGATACGCAGTATTTT.

The J gene is TRBJ1-3, the V gene TRBV9, with D maybe TRBD1 (5 bases). Germline V gene lookup returns CDR1 SGDLS and CDR2 YYNGEE. The ends were cut back, 4 bases at V and 1 base at J, with 9 bases in the middle. CDR3 length: 14 residues. As DNA, the CDR3 is TGTGCCAGCAGCAGGGGAGGATCTGGAAACACCATATATTTT. Translating gives CASSRGGSGNTIYF.

The chain joins TRBV10-3 to TRBJ1-6; 9 bases fit TRBD1. Trimming removed 5 bases from V and 13 bases from J; junction bases left unmatched: 9. The CDR3 length is 14 residues. Germline assignment: CDR1 ENHRY and CDR2 SYGVKD. The CDR3 reads CAISPPGQGSPLHF. The CDR3, as DNA: TGTGCCATCAGTCCTCCGGGACAGGGTTCTCCCCTCCACTTT.

The V call is TRBV6-1, the J call TRBJ1-1; D call uncertain. V lost 6 bases to trimming and J lost 1 base, with 9 bases between them. Germline-derived CDR1 and CDR2 are MNHNS and SASEGT. The CDR3 is made up of 13 amino acids. CDR3 nucleotides: TGTGCCAGCAGGGGTAGCGGGAACACTGAAGCTTTCTTT. Translated, it gives CASRGSGNTEAFF.

The chain is built from TRBV11-1 and TRBJ2-3; maybe TRBD1 (5 bases). This CDR3 has 15 residues. Trimming removed 3 bases at V and 4 bases at J, with 14 bases between. The germline V gene has CDR1 SGHAT and CDR2 FQDESV (reference sequence). The CDR3 here is CASSFGPQGPDTQYF. CDR3 nucleotide sequence: TGTGCCAGCAGCTTTGGACCGCAGGGCCCAGATACGCAGTATTTT.

In its sample, this clone was seen once. The chain links TRBV16 to TRBJ2-1, with TRBD2 matching over 9 bases. V shed 5 bases and J 5 bases; nucleotides not matched to a gene: 4. CDR3 size: 14 residues. Germline V CDR1 and CDR2: KGHSY, FQNENV. The CDR3 region has the DNA TGTGCCAGCAGCTTTAAGCGGGGGGACAATGAGCAGTTCTTC. Residues: CASSFKRGDNEQFF.

The rearrangement joins TRBV19 to TRBJ2-1, with TRBD2 as a possible D gene (6 bases). Trimming shortened V by 4 bases and J by 4 bases, and 14 bases separated the two germline ends. Germline CDR1 LNHDA, CDR2 SQIVND (reference sequence). The CDR3 extends over 15 amino acids. The CDR3 coding sequence is TGTGCCAGTAGTAAGGAGGGGAAAGGATACAATGAGCAGTTCTTC. Its translation: CASSKEGKGYNEQFF.

This clone was counted a single time. This chain links TRBV7-6 with TRBJ1-1; D is possibly TRBD1 (5 bases). The CDR3 consists of 15 residues. Germline CDR1 reads SGHVS; CDR2 reads FNYEAQ. V was trimmed by 3 bases and J by 4 bases, leaving 15 bases between them. The CDR3, as DNA: TGTGCCAGCAGCTTCGCCCTTCAGGGAGGCACTGAAGCTTTCTTT. This gives the protein CASSFALQGGTEAFF.

The chain employs TRBV4-1 and TRBJ1-2; a possible D gene is TRBD1 (5 bases). The CDR3 contains 13 residues. Germline V CDR1 and CDR2: MGHRA, YSYEKL. V was trimmed by 2 bases and J by 6 bases, leaving 10 bases between them. CDR3 sequence reads: CASSQRGGNGYTF. In DNA form, the CDR3 reads TGCGCCAGCAGCCAAAGGGGAGGGAATGGCTACACCTTC.

J is TRBJ2-7 and V is TRBV5-1; 8 bases agree with TRBD1. Germline values: CDR1 SGHRS, CDR2 YFSETQ. CDR3 length: 14 residues. The J segment lost 3 bases and the V segment lost 3 bases, leaving 5 bases of the junction unmatched. The CDR3 reads CASSSGTGLYEQYF. DNA for the CDR3: TGCGCCAGCAGCTCCGGGACAGGACTCTACGAGCAGTACTTC. Using reference TRBV5-1 and TRBJ2-7 for the parts outside the CDR3, the full variable domain is KAGVTQTPRYLIKTRGQQVTLSCSPISGHRSVSWYQQTPGQGLQFLFEYFSETQRNKGNFPGRFSGRQFSNSRSEMNVSTLELGDSALYLCASSSGTGLYEQYFGPGTRLTVT.

The rearrangement uses TRBV19 and TRBJ1-5; 7 positions agree with TRBD1. The ends lost 7 bases at V and 4 bases at J; junction bases unmatched: 13. This CDR3 comprises 16 residues. Germline V CDR1 and CDR2: LNHDA, SQIVND (reference sequence). Here the CDR3 reads CASILTGNVRNQPQHF. The DNA for the CDR3 is TGTGCCAGTATCCTGACAGGGAATGTCAGAAATCAGCCCCAGCATTTT.

J is TRBJ2-5 and V is TRBV7-2; D possibly corresponds to TRBD1 (7 bases). Trimming took 5 bases from V and 5 from J, leaving 18 bases between them. The CDR3 loop spans 15 amino acids. CDR1 and CDR2 (germline): SGHTA, FQGNSA. The CDR3 DNA follows: TGTGCCAGCAGCGGCAGGGGGGCTAGTTCTGAGACCCAGTACTTC. It encodes CASSGRGASSETQYF.

CDR3 loop: CASSLRENTEAFF. The CDR3 bases are TGTGCCAGCAGTCTCCGGGAGAACACTGAAGCTTTCTTT. The chain uses TRBV11-3 and TRBJ1-1; D gene uncertain. Trimming pared 6 bases from V and 1 base from J, leaving 9 bases between. CDR1 is SGHNT, CDR2 YENEEA, per germline. The CDR3 runs to 13 residues. The full variable domain, completed using reference TRBV11-3 and TRBJ1-1, is EAGVVQSPRYKIIEKKQPVAFWCNPISGHNTLYWYLQNLGQGPELLIRYENEEAVDDSQLPKDRFSAERLKGVDSTLKIQPAELGDSAVYLCASSLRENTEAFFGQGTRLTVV.

The chain combines TRBV11-3 with TRBJ2-7; 8 positions match TRBD1. With 5 bases clipped from V and 4 bases from J, the junction kept 16 bases outside the gene matches. Germline-derived CDR1 and CDR2 are SGHNT and YENEEA. The CDR3 spans 17 residues. The CDR3 DNA reads TGTGCCAGCAGCCGGGGGCAGGGGGCCTCTATTCCGTACGAGCAGTACTTC. Its translation is CASSRGQGASIPYEQYF.

This chain uses TRBV25-1 with TRBJ2-2; TRBD1 matches 7 bases. This CDR3 is 17 amino acids long. Germline lookup yields CDR1 MGHDK and CDR2 SYGVNS. Losses at the gene ends were 1 base for V and 1 base for J; bases not matched to a gene: 6. CDR3 amino acids: CASSEWADRRNTGELFF. The CDR3 coding sequence is TGTGCCAGCAGTGAATGGGCGGACAGGAGGAACACCGGGGAGCTGTTTTTT.

The chain joins TRBV5-4 to TRBJ2-7, with 9 bases aligning to TRBD1. Germline assignment: CDR1 SGHNT and CDR2 YYREEE (reference sequence). CDR3 length: 15 amino acids. The junction had 3 bases not matched to a gene; V was cut back by 0 bases and J by 2 bases. The CDR3: CASSLGGTGPYEQYF. The CDR3 DNA reads TGTGCCAGCAGCTTGGGGGGGACAGGGCCCTACGAGCAGTACTTC.

The CDR3 sequence: CASSSTGAGYGYTF. DNA for the CDR3: TGTGCCAGCAGCTCCACAGGGGCCGGCTATGGCTACACCTTC. This chain joins TRBV9 and TRBJ1-2, with TRBD1 identical over 7 bases. With V trimmed by 4 bases and J by 4 bases, 7 bases remained unmatched. The CDR3 contains 14 residues. Germline V gives CDR1 SGDLS, CDR2 YYNGEE.

J is TRBJ2-2 and V is TRBV4-1; TRBD1 matches at 8 bases. The germline gives CDR1 MGHRA, CDR2 YSYEKL. V lost 3 bases and J lost 3; bases outside the gene matches: 12. The CDR3 sequence is 18 residues long. CDR3 in amino acids: CASSQSPDRGDDTGELFF. Written as DNA, the CDR3 is TGCGCCAGCAGCCAGTCCCCCGACAGGGGAGACGACACCGGGGAGCTGTTTTTT.

The chain combines TRBV10-3 with TRBJ2-7, with 11 positions matching TRBD2. CDR3 length: 14 residues. J gave up 4 bases and V 10 bases, and 9 bases lay outside the gene matches. Germline values: CDR1 ENHRY, CDR2 SYGVKD. The DNA for the CDR3 is TGTGCCAGCACAACTAGCGGGGGAGAATACGAGCAGTACTTC. The encoded protein is CASTTSGGEYEQYF.

This chain joins TRBV10-1 and TRBJ2-7, with D perhaps matching TRBD1 (5 bases). This CDR3 is 13 amino acids long. CDR1 is WNHNN, CDR2 SYGVQD, per germline (reference sequence). V gave up 1 base and J gave up 6 bases, with 10 bases separating them. CDR3: CASSECSGCEQYF. CDR3 bases: TGCGCCAGCAGTGAGTGCTCAGGGTGCGAGCAGTACTTC.